One T cell receptor (beta chain) is described in this entry. Its antigen is currently unknown. This CDR3 contains 13 residues. Germline V lookup: CDR1 SGHTS, CDR2 YDEGEE. V lost 0 bases and J lost 2, with 6 bases in between. Sampled 1 year posttransplant, controls received myeloablative marrow transplants, methotrexate and a calcineurin inhibitor. Using immunoSEQ multiplex PCR, the repertoire was profiled, and TCRdb retains in-frame clones only, with some absent. The repertoire holds approximately 16,000 clones, with roughly 84% as singletons. These data come from a study of T cells after posttransplantation cyclophosphamide. Whole-study findings and limits: TRB clonality was highly associated with recipient CMV seropositivity and reactivation. Later post-transplant blood repertoires were often dominated by donor CD8+ memory clones. Tissue-infiltrating T cells from skin or gut overlapped little with blood T cells.

This clonotype was obtained from a male patient under 35 who received an allogeneic stem cell transplant from a related donor, was CMV-positive, and had no GVHD. Some T cells may be supplied by the graft donor. The rearrangement links TRBV5-8 to TRBJ2-7, with D unclear. Sample: PBMCs, taken roughly 350 days after allogeneic stem cell transplant with calcineurin inhibitor and methotrexate. The CDR3 loop is CASSLGPTYEQYF. As DNA, the CDR3 is TGTGCCAGCAGCTTGGGGCCGACCTACGAGCAGTACTTC. The complete variable domain, with remaining parts taken from reference TRBV5-8 and TRBJ2-7, reads EAGVTQSPTHLIKTRGQQATLRCSPISGHTSVYWYQQALGLGLQFLLWYDEGEERNRGNFPPRFSGRQFPNYSSELNVNALELEDSALYLCASSLGPTYEQYFGPGTRLTVT.